The clone carrying this T cell receptor (beta chain) came up once. The data belong to a study of blood T cell repertoires in COVID-19. CDR3 length: 15 residues. V lost 4 bases to trimming and J lost 0 bases, with 10 bases between them. From germline, CDR1 is SGDLS and CDR2 YYNGEE. Profiled with immunoSEQ multiplex PCR; TCRdb holds only in-frame clones, not every one. Of some 370,000 clones listed, over 75% are singletons. The gene calls are TRBV9 and TRBJ2-2; D possibly corresponds to TRBD1 (5 bases). The sequenced sample was peripheral blood. The origin of this receptor is a woman in her twenties or thirties with COVID-19, enrolled during active disease. The CDR3 sequence is CASSSLRANTGELFF. The DNA of the CDR3 is TGTGCCAGCAGCTCCCTCAGGGCGAACACCGGGGAGCTGTTTTTT. The complete variable domain, with remaining parts taken from reference TRBV9 and TRBJ2-2, reads DSGVTQTPKHLITATGQRVTLRCSPRSGDLSVYWYQQSLDQGLQFLIQYYNGEERAKGNILERFSAQQFPDLHSELNLSSLELGDSALYFCASSSLRANTGELFFGEGSRLTVL.